This TCR beta chain appears in the sequencing data of a study of immune cell composition in non-small cell lung cancer. Germline V lookup: CDR1 LGHNA, CDR2 YNFKEQ. The J segment lost 0 bases and the V segment lost 11 bases, leaving 13 bases of the junction unmatched. This CDR3 contains 16 residues. The assay was immunoSEQ multiplex PCR, and TCRdb's table has in-frame clones only and misses some. The sample lists about 14,000 clones; over 75% were seen once. Sequencing input: lung tumor tissue. This sequence originates from a human donor with non-small cell lung cancer. V usage is TRBV4-2 and J usage is TRBJ2-1, with TRBD2 matching over 7 bases. The chain's CDR3 is CAVGGGDSSSYNEQFF. The CDR3 region has the DNA TGTGCCGTGGGGGGGGGAGATTCTTCCTCCTACAATGAGCAGTTCTTC.